This T cell receptor beta chain was captured by sequencing in a study of cytomegalovirus exposure and HLA in healthy donors. About the research overall: Clustering assigned 70% to 90% of the approximately 400 genotyped donors to the Caucasian-associated ancestry cluster.

Primers: 60 Vbeta forward and 13 Jbeta reverse. Using immunoSEQ multiplex PCR, the repertoire was profiled, and TCRdb retains in-frame clones only, with some absent. The sample yields 100,000 or so clones, around 74% seen once. Study outcomes and limitations: Within the data, a cluster of highly shared sequence variants was likely a sequencing artifact.

A remark on this clone: What it binds is unknown.

Germline-derived CDR1 and CDR2 are LNHDA and SQIVND (reference sequence). The CDR3 runs 15 residues. V was clipped by 6 bases and J by 0 bases, with 12 bases between them. Source material: PBMCs. This receptor was identified in a woman aged 40 to 50 in good health and CMV-seropositive. V usage is TRBV19 and J usage is TRBJ1-3, with D unresolved. CDR3 bases: TGTGCCAGTAGCCCAACAGTGATCTCTGGAAACACCATATATTTT. Amino acids: CASSPTVISGNTIYF.